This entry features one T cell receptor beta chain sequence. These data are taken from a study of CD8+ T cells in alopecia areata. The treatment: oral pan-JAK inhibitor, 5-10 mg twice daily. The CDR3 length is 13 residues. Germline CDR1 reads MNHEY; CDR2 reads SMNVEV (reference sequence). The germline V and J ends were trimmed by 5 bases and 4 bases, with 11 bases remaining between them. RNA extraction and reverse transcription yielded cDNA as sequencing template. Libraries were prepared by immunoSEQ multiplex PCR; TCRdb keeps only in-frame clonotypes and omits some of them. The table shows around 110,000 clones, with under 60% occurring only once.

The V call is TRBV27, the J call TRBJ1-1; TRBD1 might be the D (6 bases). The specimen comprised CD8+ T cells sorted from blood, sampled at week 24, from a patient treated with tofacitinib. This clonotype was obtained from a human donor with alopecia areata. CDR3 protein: CASSPRGGTEAFF. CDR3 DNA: TGTGCCAGCAGTCCCAGGGGTGGCACTGAAGCTTTCTTT.